This TCR beta chain came from a study of blood T cell repertoires in COVID-19. Losses at the gene ends were 3 bases for V and 4 bases for J; bases not matched to a gene: 17. Per the germline V gene, CDR1 is MDHEN and CDR2 is SYDVKM. The CDR3 extends over 18 amino acids. TCRdb's copy holds only in-frame clones and misses some; the assay was immunoSEQ multiplex PCR. The sample carries roughly 220,000 clones, roughly 79% recorded once. The TCR was taken from a man aged 40-49 years who had recovered from COVID-19. J is TRBJ1-2 and V is TRBV28; 7 positions match TRBD1. Sequences were obtained from PBMCs or T cells enriched from blood (not recorded which). The CDR3 bases are TGTGCCAGCAGTTTCCCGTTTGGACAGGCCTCTAGGAGCTATGGCTACACCTTC. It is translated as CASSFPFGQASRSYGYTF.